These 8 T cell receptor beta chains were sequenced from one sample in a study of blood T cell repertoires in COVID-19. Here immunoSEQ multiplex PCR was the method, and the copy in TCRdb shows in-frame clones only, minus some. The sample holds some 320,000 clones, about 87% seen once. Specimen: peripheral blood. All receptors derive from a woman in her 30s who had recovered from COVID-19.

In this sample, this clone turned up a few times. The CDR3 protein is CSATENTEAFF. CDR3 nucleotides: TGCAGTGCGACAGAGAACACTGAAGCTTTCTTT. The rearrangement links TRBV20-1 to TRBJ1-1; D may be TRBD1 (5 bases). The V end was cut by 6 bases, the J end by 1 base, with 6 bases between. CDR3 size: 11 residues. Looked up from germline, CDR1 is DFQATT and CDR2 is SNEGSKA (reference sequence).

The chain employs TRBV4-1 and TRBJ1-2, with 8 nucleotides matching TRBD1. CDR1 is MGHRA and CDR2 is YSYEKL in the germline V gene. Germline trimming cut 3 bases from V and 4 bases from J; bases unmatched to any gene: 4. The CDR3 totals 14 residues. CDR3 protein: CASSHPTGGYGYTF. CDR3 DNA sequence: TGCGCCAGCAGCCATCCAACAGGGGGCTATGGCTACACCTTC.

The CDR3 nucleotides are TGCGCCAGCAGCCAAGACCCCGGGACAGGGGCAGAGACCCAGTACTTC. This encodes CASSQDPGTGAETQYF. This chain links TRBV4-3 with TRBJ2-5; 10 bases are shared with TRBD1. Germline V lookup: CDR1 LGHNA, CDR2 YSLEER. The CDR3 loop spans 16 amino acids. V lost 0 bases, J lost 4 bases, and 5 bases stayed unmatched.

The rearrangement links TRBV5-1 to TRBJ2-1; 13 bases are shared with TRBD2. The CDR3 runs to 17 residues. Germline values: CDR1 SGHRS, CDR2 YFSETQ. Germline trimming cut 1 base from V and 2 bases from J; bases unmatched to any gene: 3. CDR3 bases: TGCGCCAGCAGCTTGCGAGGACTAGCGGGGGCCTACAATGAGCAGTTCTTC. Its translation is CASSLRGLAGAYNEQFF.

The V gene is TRBV7-3, the J gene TRBJ2-3, with D maybe TRBD2 (6 bases). This CDR3 region has 14 residues. From germline, CDR1 is SGHTA and CDR2 FQGTGA. The V gene lost 6 bases and the J gene lost 2 bases, with 12 bases spanning the gap. CDR3 DNA sequence: TGTGCCAGCAGTCTTGGGGGGACCACAGATACGCAGTATTTT. Translated: CASSLGGTTDTQYF.

The sample holds a few counts of this clone. This sequence joins TRBV5-1 and TRBJ2-2; 8 nucleotides line up with TRBD2. The germline gives CDR1 SGHRS, CDR2 YFSETQ. J gave up 5 bases and V 4 bases, and 13 bases lay outside the gene matches. There are 17 residues in the CDR3. This CDR3 reads CASSPRTSTRITGELFF. CDR3 coding DNA: TGCGCCAGCAGCCCCCGGACTAGCACAAGGATTACCGGGGAGCTGTTTTTT. Together with reference TRBV5-1 and TRBJ2-2, the CDR3 gives the full variable domain: KAGVTQTPRYLIKTRGQQVTLSCSPISGHRSVSWYQQTPGQGLQFLFEYFSETQRNKGNFPGRFSGRQFSNSRSEMNVSTLELGDSALYLCASSPRTSTRITGELFFGEGSRLTVL.

The chain recombines TRBV9 with TRBJ1-1; perhaps TRBD1 as D (6 bases). Looked up from germline, CDR1 is SGDLS and CDR2 is YYNGEE. The CDR3 extends over 13 amino acids. Trimming cost V 5 bases and J 5 bases, with 13 bases left between them. Here the CDR3 reads CASSGPQGTEAFF. As DNA, the CDR3 is TGTGCCAGCAGTGGCCCACAGGGAACTGAAGCTTTCTTT.

V usage is TRBV2 and J usage is TRBJ2-5; D perhaps matches TRBD2 (6 bases). V was pared by 8 bases and J by 0 bases, with 13 bases between. The CDR3 loop spans 14 amino acids. Germline loops: CDR1 SNHLY, CDR2 FYNNEI. CDR3 nucleotide sequence: TGTGCCAGCGGTCGCTGGGACTACCAAGAGACCCAGTACTTC. Its translation: CASGRWDYQETQYF.